Below, 26 T cell receptor beta chains from the same sample are listed, as sequenced in a study of blood T cell repertoires in COVID-19. Using immunoSEQ multiplex PCR, the repertoire was profiled, and TCRdb retains in-frame clones only, with some absent. The sample comprises approximately 400,000 clones, roughly 90% of which are singletons, and 0.8% to 0.9% rests with the top ten. Sequenced input: PBMCs or T cells enriched from blood (not recorded which). The receptors shown here come from a woman aged 40 to 50 who had been exposed to COVID-19.

V and J are TRBV25-1 and TRBJ2-3; D might be TRBD2 (5 bases). The CDR3 sequence is 16 residues long. V shed 3 bases and J shed 4 bases, with 17 bases lying between them. Germline CDR1 MGHDK, CDR2 SYGVNS. This CDR3 is CASSDVIGAGSDTQYF. The DNA of the CDR3 is TGTGCCAGCAGTGATGTAATAGGCGCGGGTTCAGATACGCAGTATTTT.

V and J are TRBV27 and TRBJ1-1, with 10 bases lining up with TRBD1. Germline V gene sequence: CDR1 MNHEY, CDR2 SMNVEV (reference sequence). The CDR3 contains 18 residues. V lost 3 bases to trimming and J lost 5 bases; unmatched junction nucleotides: 15. The CDR3 bases are TGTGCCAGCAGTTTGACTAATCGGGACAGGGGTAAGAGGACTGAAGCTTTCTTT. It translates to CASSLTNRDRGKRTEAFF.

This chain joins TRBV19 and TRBJ2-7; a weak D match, TRBD1 (6 bases). CDR1 LNHDA and CDR2 SQIVND come from the germline V gene (reference sequence). Trimming left V 11 bases short and J 6 bases short, with 20 bases between. CDR3 length: 13 amino acids. The CDR3 bases are TGTGCCTCCCAGGGGACAAACACGGCCGAGCAGTACTTC. It codes for CASQGTNTAEQYF.

This clone was detected a few times. This rearrangement joins TRBV2 to TRBJ2-3; 12 positions match TRBD2. The germline V gene encodes CDR1 SNHLY and CDR2 FYNNEI. This CDR3 is 19 amino acids long. The junction had 15 bases not matched to a gene; V was cut back by 6 bases and J by 2 bases. In DNA, the CDR3 is TGTGCCAGCAGATCTTTTGCTTGGACTAGCGGGGATTCCACAGATACGCAGTATTTT. Its translation: CASRSFAWTSGDSTDTQYF.

The V gene is TRBV5-1, the J gene TRBJ1-5, with TRBD1 matching over 9 bases. V was pared by 3 bases and J by 2 bases, with 6 bases of the junction left unmatched. CDR3 length equals 16 residues. Germline V gene lookup returns CDR1 SGHRS and CDR2 YFSETQ. The chain's CDR3 is CASSSGTGTRNQPQHF. In DNA form, the CDR3 reads TGCGCCAGCAGCTCCGGGACAGGGACCCGCAATCAGCCCCAGCATTTT.

The gene calls are TRBV6-5 and TRBJ1-4, with TRBD1 as a possible D gene (6 bases). Germline CDR1 reads MNHEY; CDR2 reads SVGAGI. The CDR3 contains 15 residues. V lost 5 bases, J lost 5 bases, and 15 bases lay in between. The CDR3 protein is CASSLSGGRNEKLFF. In DNA, the CDR3 is TGTGCCAGCAGTCTTAGCGGGGGGCGGAATGAAAAACTGTTTTTT.

The chain carries TRBV6-5 and TRBJ1-3; D unclear. Germline V CDR1 and CDR2: MNHEY, SVGAGI. V lost 6 bases and J 0 bases, leaving 12 bases between the germline ends. This CDR3 contains 15 residues. The CDR3 region is CASSLSRISGNTIYF. The CDR3 bases are TGTGCCAGCAGCCTCTCCAGGATCTCTGGAAACACCATATATTTT.

The chain uses TRBV7-3 and TRBJ2-1; 10 bases agree with TRBD2. The V gene end was trimmed by 4 bases and the J gene end by 5 bases; junction bases not matched to a gene: 5. The germline V gene has CDR1 SGHTA and CDR2 FQGTGA. CDR3 size: 15 residues. This CDR3 reads CASSSGTSANNEQFF. In nucleotides, the CDR3 is TGTGCCAGCAGCTCCGGGACTAGCGCTAACAATGAGCAGTTCTTC.

V gene TRBV5-1 combines with J gene TRBJ1-3; D not resolved. Trimming took off 3 bases at V and 4 bases at J, with 5 bases between the two ends. The CDR3 totals 12 residues. CDR1 is SGHRS, CDR2 YFSETQ, per germline. The CDR3 nucleotides are TGCGCCAGCAGCTCACAAGGAAACACCATATATTTT. Its translation is CASSSQGNTIYF. Variable domain in full (rest from reference TRBV5-1 and TRBJ1-3): KAGVTQTPRYLIKTRGQQVTLSCSPISGHRSVSWYQQTPGQGLQFLFEYFSETQRNKGNFPGRFSGRQFSNSRSEMNVSTLELGDSALYLCASSSQGNTIYFGEGSWLTVV.

The chain has TRBV5-1 and TRBJ1-6; D is undetermined. The CDR3 length is 16 residues. Trimming pared 0 bases from V and 0 bases from J, leaving 7 bases between. Germline-derived CDR1 and CDR2 are SGHRS and YFSETQ. The CDR3: CASSLAFSSYNSPLHF. Here the CDR3 DNA reads TGCGCCAGCAGCTTGGCCTTCAGCTCCTATAATTCACCCCTCCACTTT.

V gene TRBV7-2 combines with J gene TRBJ2-1, with 9 bases matching TRBD2. Germline CDR1 SGHTA, CDR2 FQGNSA. This CDR3 is built from 16 residues. V trimming: 2 bases; J trimming: 4 bases; junction bases outside the gene matches: 6. The CDR3 reads CASSLFMREGYNEQFF. CDR3 DNA sequence: TGTGCCAGCAGCTTATTTATGCGGGAGGGGTACAATGAGCAGTTCTTC. Combining the CDR3 with reference TRBV7-2 and TRBJ2-1 gives the whole variable domain GAGVSQSPSNKVTEKGKDVELRCDPISGHTALYWYRQSLGQGLEFLIYFQGNSAPDKSGLPSDRFSAERTGGSVSTLTIQRTQQEDSAVYLCASSLFMREGYNEQFFGPGTRLTVL.

This rearrangement joins TRBV7-2 to TRBJ1-2; perhaps TRBD1 as D (6 bases). V lost 1 base to trimming and J lost 7 bases, with 13 bases between them. CDR1 is SGHTA and CDR2 is FQGNSA in the germline V gene. The CDR3 contains 14 residues. In nucleotides, the CDR3 is TGTGCCAGCAGCTTAGTCTTCAGGGGTTTTGGCTACACCTTC. Amino acid sequence: CASSLVFRGFGYTF.

This clone was recorded once. The V gene is TRBV5-1, the J gene TRBJ1-2; D not certain. CDR1 and CDR2 from the germline V gene are SGHRS and YFSETQ. This CDR3 has 13 amino acids. Trimming pared 4 bases from V and 4 bases from J, leaving 11 bases between. CDR3 sequence (DNA): TGCGCCAGCAGCAGTTTTGGGAGCTATGGCTACACCTTC. It yields the protein CASSSFGSYGYTF.

V and J are TRBV30 and TRBJ1-1; D gene uncertain. The CDR3 is made up of 12 amino acids. Looked up from germline, CDR1 is GTSNPN and CDR2 is SVGIG (reference sequence). The V end was cut by 3 bases, the J end by 6 bases, with 11 bases between. In nucleotides, the CDR3 is TGTGCCTGGAGCGTCGGCCGGGCTGAAGCTTTCTTT. This translates into CAWSVGRAEAFF.

The V and J genes are TRBV18 and TRBJ1-2; 7 bases match TRBD1. V was pared by 6 bases and J by 3 bases, with 10 bases of the junction left unmatched. The length of the CDR3 is 15 residues. Germline V gene lookup returns CDR1 KGHSH and CDR2 LQKENI. CDR3 residues: CASSPSGQAHYGYTF. The CDR3 DNA reads as TGTGCCAGCTCCCCATCCGGACAGGCACACTATGGCTACACCTTC.

The rearrangement uses TRBV3-1 (or the pseudogene TRBV3-2) and TRBJ1-2, with 7 bases that match TRBD1. The trim removed 1 base at V and 2 bases at J, leaving 1 base unmatched. Looked up from germline, CDR1 is LGHDT and CDR2 is YNNKEL (reference sequence). The CDR3 sequence is 14 residues long. The DNA of the CDR3 is TGTGCCAGCAGCCAAGGGGACAGCAACTATGGCTACACCTTC. Translation gives CASSQGDSNYGYTF.

This clone appeared once. The chain employs TRBV7-8 and TRBJ1-5; 7 bases map to TRBD1. Germline lookup yields CDR1 SGHVS and CDR2 FQNEAQ. V dropped 5 bases and J dropped 7; count of bases not matched to a gene: 11. The CDR3 loop spans 15 amino acids. CDR3 DNA sequence: TGTGCCAGCAGCCCGAACAGGGGAGAAGCCCAGCCCCAGCATTTT. It encodes CASSPNRGEAQPQHF.

The chain employs TRBV6-5 and TRBJ2-3; D gene unclear. The CDR3 is 12 residues long. V was trimmed by 4 bases and J by 3 bases, leaving 5 bases between them. Germline V CDR1 and CDR2: MNHEY, SVGAGI. CDR3 DNA sequence: TGTGCCAGCAGTTCGAGAACAGATACGCAGTATTTT. This encodes CASSSRTDTQYF.

Here the CDR3 DNA reads TGTGCCAGTAGTATCCGGGGGGACTATGGCTACACCTTC. Translating it yields CASSIRGDYGYTF. The chain recombines TRBV19 with TRBJ1-2; weak D call: TRBD1 (5 bases). The CDR3 contains 13 residues. The germline V gene has CDR1 LNHDA and CDR2 SQIVND (reference sequence). Trimming took 3 bases from V and 3 from J, leaving 8 bases between them.

The chain uses TRBV19 and TRBJ1-2, with a weak D call TRBD1 (5 bases). The CDR3 contains 13 residues. Germline V gene data show CDR1 as LNHDA and CDR2 as SQIVND (reference sequence). V lost 7 bases and J 4 bases, leaving 13 bases between the germline ends. CDR3 protein: CASIERGTYGYTF. The CDR3 nucleotides read TGTGCCAGTATCGAAAGGGGCACCTATGGCTACACCTTC.

J is TRBJ2-5 and V is TRBV7-6; 10 bases line up with TRBD1. The ends lost 5 bases at V and 3 bases at J; junction bases unmatched: 9. The CDR3 has 16 residues. Germline CDR1 SGHVS, CDR2 FNYEAQ. CDR3 DNA sequence: TGTGCCAGCAGCATTCGACAGGGGGCTCTGGAAGAGACCCAGTACTTC. Protein product: CASSIRQGALEETQYF.

The chain recombines TRBV7-6 with TRBJ1-4, with D maybe TRBD1 (5 bases). Trimming stripped 5 bases from V and 3 bases from J, with 19 bases between. This CDR3 contains 17 residues. In germline, CDR1 is SGHVS, CDR2 FNYEAQ. CDR3 coding DNA: TGTGCCAGCAGCCGTCCTGGCAGGGAAAGGGCTAATGAAAAACTGTTTTTT. Its protein is CASSRPGRERANEKLFF.

This chain connects TRBV29-1 to TRBJ1-2; D not certain. Germline V gene lookup returns CDR1 SQVTM and CDR2 ANQGSEA. V lost 0 bases to trimming and J lost 5 bases, with 13 bases between them. The CDR3 is 14 amino acids. For the CDR3, the DNA is TGCAGCGTTGAAGATCTTGGCACCAGTTATGGCTACACCTTC. Its translation is CSVEDLGTSYGYTF.

The chain employs TRBV9 and TRBJ1-6, with D unclear. The V and J ends lost 4 bases and 6 bases respectively, with 17 bases between them. CDR1 is SGDLS and CDR2 is YYNGEE in the germline V gene. CDR3 length equals 16 residues. CDR3 nucleotides: TGTGCCAGCAGCCCAATCGAGGGCTCCCCTAATTCACCCCTCCACTTT. The encoded protein is CASSPIEGSPNSPLHF.

The genes are TRBV25-1 and TRBJ1-2; maybe TRBD1 (6 bases). Per germline, CDR1 MGHDK and CDR2 SYGVNS. The CDR3 is 12 residues long. V was pared by 4 bases and J by 8 bases, with 11 bases between. The CDR3 loop reads CASSVGAWGYTF. As DNA, the CDR3 is TGTGCCAGCAGTGTGGGGGCTTGGGGCTACACCTTC.

The chain employs TRBV7-9 and TRBJ2-5; 10 bases line up with TRBD1. V was clipped by 3 bases and J by 5 bases; unmatched bases: 15. The CDR3 has 18 amino acids. Looked up from germline, CDR1 is SEHNR and CDR2 is FQNEAQ (reference sequence). CDR3 in amino acids: CASSFITSRDRGQETQYF. CDR3 nucleotide sequence: TGTGCCAGCAGCTTTATAACATCCCGGGACAGGGGTCAGGAGACCCAGTACTTC.